Below, 21 T cell receptor beta chains from the same sample are listed, as sequenced in a study of preoperative IRX-2 immunotherapy in early breast cancer. Treatment here: preoperative locoregional IRX-2 cytokine immunotherapy. Measured with immunoSEQ multiplex PCR; TCRdb has only the in-frame clones, and not every one. The sample shows under 25,000 clones, around four fifths of them seen only once. The sample in question was lymph node tissue, obtained after IRX-2 immunotherapy. The source of these receptors is a human donor with breast cancer.

The chain recombines TRBV19 with TRBJ2-2; D unresolved. The CDR3 is 17 residues long. Germline CDR1 is LNHDA and CDR2 is SQIVND (reference sequence). Trimming took 3 bases from V and 7 from J, leaving 21 bases between them. The CDR3 sequence: CASSIDGRRELGGELFF. The CDR3 nucleotides are TGTGCCAGTAGTATTGACGGCCGAAGGGAACTGGGCGGGGAGCTGTTTTTT.

This clone occurred once. V and J are TRBV19 and TRBJ1-1; maybe TRBD1 (5 bases). This CDR3 is 16 amino acids long. The V gene's germline CDR1 is LNHDA and CDR2 SQIVND (reference sequence). Between the trimmed V and J ends, which lost 0 bases and 0 bases, there was a span of 11 bases. CDR3 coding DNA: TGTGCCAGTAGTATAGACCCAGGACACGTGAACACTGAAGCTTTCTTT. The encoded protein is CASSIDPGHVNTEAFF.

Notes on this clone: One end of the junction varies from germline; a read error may be responsible. The gene calls are TRBV10-3 and TRBJ2-3; 10 positions match TRBD2. Germline-derived CDR1 and CDR2 are ENHRY and SYGVKD. The CDR3 is 14 amino acids. The CDR3 loop reads CAINERGGPDTQYF. In DNA form, the CDR3 reads TGTGCCATCAATGAGCGGGGGGGCCCAGATACGCAGTATTTT.

This chain links TRBV5-1 with TRBJ1-4; D remains ambiguous. CDR1 is SGHRS, CDR2 YFSETQ, per germline. This CDR3 has 14 amino acids. Trimming cost V 2 bases and J 5 bases, with 10 bases left between them. The CDR3 nucleotides read TGCGCCAGCAGCTTCTCGAAAAAAAATGAAAAACTGTTTTTT. This gives the protein CASSFSKKNEKLFF. Full variable domain (outside the CDR3, taken from reference TRBV5-1 and TRBJ1-4): KAGVTQTPRYLIKTRGQQVTLSCSPISGHRSVSWYQQTPGQGLQFLFEYFSETQRNKGNFPGRFSGRQFSNSRSEMNVSTLELGDSALYLCASSFSKKNEKLFFGSGTQLSVL.

The rearrangement links TRBV19 to TRBJ1-4; 7 bases fit TRBD1. After removal of 5 bases from V and 8 bases from J, the junction contained 11 bases not matched to a gene. Germline CDR1 is LNHDA and CDR2 is SQIVND (reference sequence). This CDR3 has 15 amino acids. The CDR3 is CASSPRQGRGEKLFF. The DNA of the CDR3 is TGTGCCAGTAGTCCCCGACAGGGAAGGGGAGAAAAACTGTTTTTT.

The chain employs TRBV11-3 and TRBJ2-1; a possible D gene is TRBD2 (6 bases). CDR1 is SGHNT and CDR2 is YENEEA in the germline V gene. Trimming stripped 3 bases from V and 7 bases from J, with 13 bases between. The CDR3 loop spans 14 amino acids. The CDR3 nucleotides read TGTGCCAGCAGCTTTAGTCAGGCGGGAAATGAGCAGTTCTTC. This translates into CASSFSQAGNEQFF.

The chain links TRBV6-8 to TRBJ1-5; D perhaps matches TRBD1 (6 bases). The CDR3 contains 13 residues. Germline-derived CDR1 and CDR2 are MNHGY and SAAAGT. Trimming removed 5 bases at V and 6 bases at J, with 11 bases between. The CDR3 loop is CASSEGGGQPQHF. CDR3 in DNA: TGTGCCAGCAGTGAGGGGGGGGGTCAGCCCCAGCATTTT.

The genes are TRBV28 and TRBJ2-5; 11 bases map to TRBD2. The V gene's germline CDR1 is MDHEN and CDR2 SYDVKM. Losses at the gene ends were 2 bases for V and 4 bases for J; bases not matched to a gene: 0. This CDR3 spans 14 amino acids. CDR3 region: CASSLGLAGETQYF. DNA of the CDR3: TGTGCCAGCAGTTTAGGACTAGCGGGAGAGACCCAGTACTTC. Together with reference TRBV28 and TRBJ2-5, the CDR3 gives the full variable domain: DVKVTQSSRYLVKRTGEKVFLECVQDMDHENMFWYRQDPGLGLRLIYFSYDVKMKEKGDIPEGYSVSREKKERFSLILESASTNQTSMYLCASSLGLAGETQYFGPGTRLLVL.

The chain combines TRBV6-8 with TRBJ1-1; a possible D gene is TRBD1 (5 bases). V shed 4 bases and J shed 6 bases, with 12 bases lying between them. The CDR3 runs 13 residues. Germline loops: CDR1 MNHGY, CDR2 SAAAGT. The CDR3 DNA is TGTGCCAGCAGTTCTCAGGGCCATTCTGAAGCTTTCTTT. Amino acid sequence: CASSSQGHSEAFF.

For the CDR3, the DNA is TGTGCCTGGAGTGCGATAGGACTCACTGAAGCTTTCTTT. Translation: CAWSAIGLTEAFF. The V call is TRBV30, the J call TRBJ1-1; D not resolved. The germline V and J ends were trimmed by 1 base and 4 bases, with 10 bases remaining between them. Germline V CDR1 and CDR2: GTSNPN, SVGIG (reference sequence). This CDR3 region has 13 residues.

The chain uses TRBV6-8 and TRBJ1-5, with D hard to call. The germline V and J ends were trimmed by 6 bases and 1 base, with 13 bases remaining between them. The CDR3 has 15 amino acids. The V gene's germline CDR1 is MNHGY and CDR2 SAAAGT. CDR3 sequence: CASREILGSNQPQHF. CDR3 nucleotide sequence: TGTGCCAGCAGAGAAATTCTCGGGAGCAATCAGCCCCAGCATTTT.

The DNA for the CDR3 is TGTGCCAGCAGCTTATACAATCAAGAGACCCAGTACTTC. This gives the protein CASSLYNQETQYF. The chain joins TRBV7-2 to TRBJ2-5; D unresolved. V lost 2 bases and J lost 2, with 6 bases in between. CDR3 length: 13 amino acids. Germline V gene sequence: CDR1 SGHTA, CDR2 FQGNSA.

This sequence joins TRBV29-1 and TRBJ1-5, with a tentative D call TRBD1 (6 bases). Trimming left V 0 bases short and J 9 bases short, with 12 bases between. The CDR3 length is 13 residues. In germline, CDR1 is SQVTM, CDR2 ANQGSEA. The CDR3 region is CSVEEKGGLPQHF. In DNA, the CDR3 is TGCAGCGTTGAAGAGAAAGGGGGGTTGCCCCAGCATTTT. Full variable domain (outside the CDR3, taken from reference TRBV29-1 and TRBJ1-5): SAVISQKPSRDICQRGTSLTIQCQVDSQVTMMFWYRQQPGQSLTLIATANQGSEATYESGFVIDKFPISRPNLTFSTLTVSNMSPEDSSIYLCSVEEKGGLPQHFGDGTRLSIL.

V gene TRBV6-8 combines with J gene TRBJ1-5; no clear D gene. This CDR3 has 15 amino acids. Germline V CDR1 and CDR2: MNHGY, SAAAGT. The germline V and J ends were trimmed by 4 bases and 6 bases, with 16 bases remaining between them. CDR3 in amino acids: CASSSREGFGQPQHF. The DNA of the CDR3 is TGTGCCAGCAGTTCACGAGAGGGTTTTGGTCAGCCCCAGCATTTT.

The chain has TRBV6-8 and TRBJ1-1; D gene unclear. Trimming pared 5 bases from V and 0 bases from J, leaving 7 bases between. There are 13 residues in the CDR3. The germline CDR1 and CDR2 sequences are MNHGY and SAAAGT. CDR3 coding DNA: TGTGCCAGCAGTCCGAGGCTGAACACTGAAGCTTTCTTT. Translation: CASSPRLNTEAFF.

The chain has TRBV30 and TRBJ1-1; D gene uncertain. The CDR3 covers 11 residues. The germline CDR1 and CDR2 sequences are GTSNPN and SVGIG (reference sequence). Trimming shortened V by 7 bases and J by 1 base, and 7 bases separated the two germline ends. This chain's CDR3 is CASGGNTEAFF. CDR3 DNA: TGTGCCTCGGGAGGGAACACTGAAGCTTTCTTT.

Written as DNA, the CDR3 is TGTGCCAGCAGTTACTTCCCGTCCGAAGGCGCCTTCAATCAGCCCCAGCATTTT. Translated: CASSYFPSEGAFNQPQHF. J is TRBJ1-5 and V is TRBV6-8; D call uncertain. The CDR3 covers 18 residues. V was clipped by 1 base and J by 3 bases, with 19 bases between them. Germline V gene data show CDR1 as MNHGY and CDR2 as SAAAGT.

This chain joins TRBV5-1 and TRBJ1-1; no clear D gene. Germline CDR1 SGHRS, CDR2 YFSETQ. The CDR3 covers 15 residues. Trimming shortened V by 0 bases and J by 0 bases, and 9 bases separated the two germline ends. The DNA for the CDR3 is TGCGCCAGCAGCTTGGGGGCCCTGGTGAACACTGAAGCTTTCTTT. Its translation is CASSLGALVNTEAFF.

This chain connects TRBV29-1 to TRBJ2-5; TRBD2 matches at 11 bases. CDR3 length equals 14 residues. Germline CDR1 is SQVTM and CDR2 is ANQGSEA. The V gene end was trimmed by 7 bases and the J gene end by 4 bases; junction bases not matched to a gene: 8. CDR3 in DNA: TGCAGCGCCCGTTCACTAGCGGGAGTAGAGACCCAGTACTTC. Amino acid sequence: CSARSLAGVETQYF.

This sequence joins TRBV6-8 and TRBJ2-1; D tentatively reads TRBD1 or TRBD2 (6 bases each). CDR3 length: 14 amino acids. Germline V gene sequence: CDR1 MNHGY, CDR2 SAAAGT. Trimming removed 4 bases from V and 6 bases from J, with 13 bases in between. The CDR3 protein is CASSSRGGGNEQFF. The CDR3 DNA sequence: TGTGCCAGCAGTTCACGCGGAGGGGGCAATGAGCAGTTCTTC.

The chain uses TRBV18 and TRBJ1-1; weak D call: TRBD1 (6 bases). V was pared by 3 bases and J by 1 base, with 18 bases between. Per germline, CDR1 KGHSH and CDR2 LQKENI. The CDR3 is 17 amino acids. CDR3 sequence: CASSPGGQFISNTEAFF. The CDR3, as DNA: TGTGCCAGCTCACCCGGCGGACAGTTCATTTCGAACACTGAAGCTTTCTTT.